The 14 T cell receptor beta chains presented below share a single source sample, sequenced in a study of a mutant IDH1 vaccine in newly diagnosed glioma. The assay was immunoSEQ multiplex PCR, and TCRdb's table has in-frame clones only and misses some. In the table there are fewer than 90,000 clones, roughly 84% of which are singletons. These receptors lack a known antigen. As for time point: week 35, safety follow-up. The investigators gave 300 ug of mutant IDH1 20-mer peptide in each vaccine dose, together with topical imiquimod. The sample here was PBMCs, taken from a glioma patient whose treatment included an IDH1 peptide vaccine. The source is a man aged 18 to 35 with glioma.

The J gene is TRBJ2-7, the V gene TRBV13; 7 bases are shared with TRBD2. Germline loops: CDR1 PRHDT, CDR2 FYEKMQ (reference sequence). The V and J ends lost 5 bases and 3 bases, in that order; junction bases with no gene match: 10. The CDR3 loop spans 15 amino acids. CDR3 loop: CASSPGRRPYYEQYF. The DNA for the CDR3 is TGTGCCAGCAGCCCCGGGAGGCGACCTTACTACGAGCAGTACTTC.

This clone showed up just once. V usage is TRBV10-3 and J usage is TRBJ2-5, with TRBD1 matching over 8 bases. The CDR3 contains 12 residues. Germline values: CDR1 ENHRY, CDR2 SYGVKD. Germline trimming cut 10 bases from V and 2 bases from J; bases unmatched to any gene: 3. The DNA for the CDR3 is TGTGCCACCTGGACAGGGCAAGAGACCCAGTACTTC. It is translated as CATWTGQETQYF.

The V call is TRBV28, the J call TRBJ1-2; D is perhaps TRBD1 (6 bases). The CDR3 contains 16 residues. The germline V gene has CDR1 MDHEN and CDR2 SYDVKM. Trimming took 11 bases from V and 4 from J, leaving 26 bases between them. Here the CDR3 DNA reads TGTGCCGGGGGCGGGGTCGGCAGGGGACTGTTCTATGGCTACACCTTC. This codes for CAGGGVGRGLFYGYTF.

This chain links TRBV5-6 with TRBJ1-2; no firm D call. V shed 0 bases and J shed 4 bases, with 10 bases lying between them. Germline V gene sequence: CDR1 SGHDT, CDR2 YYEEEE. This CDR3 contains 14 residues. CDR3 protein: CASSLDATTYGYTF. The CDR3 DNA sequence: TGTGCCAGCAGCTTGGACGCTACGACCTATGGCTACACCTTC. Full variable domain (outside the CDR3, taken from reference TRBV5-6 and TRBJ1-2): DAGVTQSPTHLIKTRGQQVTLRCSPKSGHDTVSWYQQALGQGPQFIFQYYEEEERQRGNFPDRFSGHQFPNYSSELNVNALLLGDSALYLCASSLDATTYGYTFGSGTRLTVV.

DNA of the CDR3: TGTGCCAGCAGCTTAGAGGGGGTCGGTGGCTACACCTTC. Encoded protein: CASSLEGVGGYTF. This rearrangement joins TRBV11-2 to TRBJ1-2, with D perhaps TRBD1 (5 bases). V shed 0 bases and J shed 7 bases, with 9 bases lying between them. The CDR3 is 13 residues long. CDR1 SGHAT and CDR2 FQNNGV come from the germline V gene. Supplemented by reference TRBV11-2 and TRBJ1-2, the full variable domain reads EAGVAQSPRYKIIEKRQSVAFWCNPISGHATLYWYQQILGQGPKLLIQFQNNGVVDDSQLPKDRFSAERLKGVDSTLKIQPAKLEDSAVYLCASSLEGVGGYTFGSGTRLTVV.

The DNA for the CDR3 is TGTGCCAGCAGCTCCGGACAGGGAGGGACTGGAAACACCATATATTTT. Its translation is CASSSGQGGTGNTIYF. This rearrangement joins TRBV7-9 to TRBJ1-3; 8 nucleotides match TRBD1. The length of the CDR3 is 16 residues. Germline V gives CDR1 SEHNR, CDR2 FQNEAQ (reference sequence). V was pared by 4 bases and J by 2 bases, with 7 bases of the junction left unmatched.

The CDR3 DNA reads as TGTGCCAGCAGCTTAGACCAGTTCCTTTCCTACGAGCAGTACTTC. Amino acids: CASSLDQFLSYEQYF. This chain links TRBV7-2 with TRBJ2-7; D gene unclear. Trimming shortened V by 1 base and J by 1 base, and 11 bases separated the two germline ends. Germline V gene sequence: CDR1 SGHTA, CDR2 FQGNSA. The CDR3 is made up of 15 amino acids.

This clone has more than one count but fewer than ten. The genes are TRBV30 and TRBJ1-5, with TRBD1 matching 10 bases. CDR1 is GTSNPN, CDR2 SVGIG, per germline (reference sequence). The CDR3 is made up of 15 amino acids. Germline trimming cut 3 bases from V and 4 bases from J; bases unmatched to any gene: 6. DNA for the CDR3: TGTGCCTGGAGGGATCGACAGGGGGCGAATCAGCCCCAGCATTTT. It codes for CAWRDRQGANQPQHF. The variable domain in full, completed from reference TRBV30 and TRBJ1-5, reads SQTIHQWPATLVQPVGSPLSLECTVEGTSNPNLYWYRQAAGRGLQLLFYSVGIGQISSEVPQNLSASRPQDRQFILSSKKLLLSDSGFYLCAWRDRQGANQPQHFGDGTRLSIL.

On this clone: The sample contains more than one DNA sequence encoding this CDR3. V usage is TRBV27 and J usage is TRBJ1-1; D unresolved. The CDR3 has 13 residues. Germline V gene data show CDR1 as MNHEY and CDR2 as SMNVEV (reference sequence). Trimming took 2 bases from V and 2 from J, leaving 6 bases between them. This CDR3 reads CASSLRANTEAFF. CDR3 coding DNA: TGTGCCAGCAGTTTACGGGCTAACACTGAAGCTTTCTTT.

V is TRBV2 and J is TRBJ1-2; D unresolved. Germline lookup yields CDR1 SNHLY and CDR2 FYNNEI. V lost 3 bases and J lost 6, with 17 bases in between. The CDR3 covers 15 residues. The DNA of the CDR3 is TGTGCCAGCAGTGACGAGCACCTCAAAATCCATGGCTACACCTTC. Encoded protein: CASSDEHLKIHGYTF.

The V call is TRBV19, the J call TRBJ2-5, with 11 bases lining up with TRBD2. CDR3 size: 16 residues. The germline V gene has CDR1 LNHDA and CDR2 SQIVND (reference sequence). V shed 3 bases and J 1 base; nucleotides not matched to a gene: 4. CDR3 nucleotide sequence: TGTGCCAGTAGTATCCGGGGACTAGCGGTCCAAGAGACCCAGTACTTC. Its protein product is CASSIRGLAVQETQYF.

The CDR3 DNA follows: TGTGCCAGCAGTTTATACGGGGTTTATGGCTACACCTTC. This sequence encodes CASSLYGVYGYTF. V and J are TRBV28 and TRBJ1-2; D is ambiguous. V gave up 1 base and J gave up 5 bases, with 8 bases separating them. Germline V CDR1 and CDR2: MDHEN, SYDVKM. The CDR3 spans 13 residues.

The rearrangement links TRBV30 to TRBJ1-5, with a possible D match to TRBD1 (6 bases). Germline assignment: CDR1 GTSNPN and CDR2 SVGIG (reference sequence). The CDR3 spans 14 residues. Trimming removed 0 bases from V and 7 bases from J, with 13 bases in between. Here the CDR3 reads CAWSVFRGGQPQHF. The CDR3 DNA reads TGTGCCTGGAGTGTATTCAGGGGAGGGCAGCCCCAGCATTTT. Full variable domain (rest looked up from reference TRBV30 and TRBJ1-5): SQTIHQWPATLVQPVGSPLSLECTVEGTSNPNLYWYRQAAGRGLQLLFYSVGIGQISSEVPQNLSASRPQDRQFILSSKKLLLSDSGFYLCAWSVFRGGQPQHFGDGTRLSIL.

The chain uses TRBV4-2 and TRBJ2-1; TRBD1 might be the D (6 bases). The V gene lost 5 bases and the J gene lost 6 bases, with 11 bases spanning the gap. CDR3 length equals 13 residues. Germline CDR1 and CDR2: LGHNA and YNFKEQ. The CDR3 coding sequence is TGTGCCAGCAGCGTCAAAGGGGGCAATGAGCAGTTCTTC. It encodes CASSVKGGNEQFF.